The 17 T cell receptor beta chains presented below share a single source sample, sequenced in a study of shared clonotypes between healthy human individuals. Libraries were prepared by immunoSEQ multiplex PCR; TCRdb keeps only in-frame clonotypes and omits some of them. The sample carries about 680,000 clones, roughly 73% recorded once. The sample taken for sequencing was memory CD4+ T cells sorted from blood. Subset here: CD45RA-negative fraction. Every receptor here comes from a woman aged 25 to 45 in good health.

This sequence joins TRBV7-9 and TRBJ1-2; D perhaps matches TRBD1 (6 bases). The germline V and J ends were trimmed by 4 bases and 3 bases, with 18 bases remaining between them. CDR3 length: 16 amino acids. Germline V CDR1 and CDR2: SEHNR, FQNEAQ (reference sequence). CDR3 sequence (DNA): TGTGCCAGCAGCTCACCCCTCTTAAGACAGGACTATGGCTACACCTTC. This codes for CASSSPLLRQDYGYTF.

The J gene is TRBJ2-7, the V gene TRBV5-1; D is perhaps TRBD1 (6 bases). This CDR3 is 14 amino acids long. V lost 5 bases, J lost 2 bases, and 14 bases lay in between. Germline V gene lookup returns CDR1 SGHRS and CDR2 YFSETQ. The CDR3 DNA reads as TGCGCCAGCAGAGAGAGCGGACAGACCTACGAGCAGTACTTC. Residues: CASRESGQTYEQYF.

The chain uses TRBV28 and TRBJ2-7, with 15 bases lining up with TRBD2. Germline-derived CDR1 and CDR2 are MDHEN and SYDVKM. The CDR3 has 15 amino acids. V lost 7 bases, J lost 5 bases, and 6 bases stayed unmatched. Here the CDR3 DNA reads TGTGCCAGCACCCCCTGGACTAGCGGGAGGGACGAGCAGTACTTC. Translation gives CASTPWTSGRDEQYF.

The CDR3 is CASSDSWPQHF. The CDR3 bases are TGTGCCAGCAGTGACTCCTGGCCCCAGCATTTT. The rearrangement joins TRBV6-1 to TRBJ1-5; the D is unclear. The V end lost 3 bases, the J end lost 9 bases, and 6 bases lay between the germline ends. The CDR3 is 11 amino acids. Germline values: CDR1 MNHNS, CDR2 SASEGT.

V and J are TRBV2 and TRBJ1-5; D remains unclear. This CDR3 is 16 amino acids long. Germline V gene data show CDR1 as SNHLY and CDR2 as FYNNEI. V was clipped by 8 bases and J by 4 bases, with 21 bases between them. This CDR3 reads CASLSGPGVRNQPQHF. Here the CDR3 DNA reads TGTGCCAGCCTTAGCGGGCCCGGGGTTCGTAATCAGCCCCAGCATTTT.

The chain is built from TRBV5-1 and TRBJ2-1, with 7 bases aligning to TRBD2. Germline CDR1 is SGHRS and CDR2 is YFSETQ. Germline trimming cut 0 bases from V and 7 bases from J; bases unmatched to any gene: 10. The CDR3 runs 16 residues. CDR3 amino acids: CASSLATSYSVNEQFF. The DNA of the CDR3 is TGCGCCAGCAGCTTGGCGACTAGCTATAGTGTGAATGAGCAGTTCTTC.

The chain couples TRBV19 to TRBJ2-3; 7 bases map to TRBD2. The CDR3 covers 16 residues. The junction had 9 bases not matched to a gene; V was cut back by 2 bases and J by 4 bases. The germline V gene has CDR1 LNHDA and CDR2 SQIVND (reference sequence). CDR3 in amino acids: CASSIPSRGSSDTQYF. The CDR3 nucleotides are TGTGCCAGTAGTATACCTTCCCGCGGGAGTTCAGATACGCAGTATTTT.

The chain combines TRBV28 with TRBJ1-5; D is unclear. The CDR3 spans 16 residues. Germline loops: CDR1 MDHEN, CDR2 SYDVKM. Trimming shortened V by 4 bases and J by 1 base, and 14 bases separated the two germline ends. CDR3 coding DNA: TGTGCCAGCAGTTCATCAGGAGTTTGGAGCAATCAGCCCCAGCATTTT. This codes for CASSSSGVWSNQPQHF.

The chain joins TRBV15 to TRBJ2-7, with 12 bases fitting TRBD2. Germline V CDR1 and CDR2: LNHNV, YYDKDF (reference sequence). J was trimmed by 6 bases and V by 5 bases; bases with no gene match: 5. The CDR3 sequence is 14 residues long. The CDR3: CATSARTSGAEQYF. DNA for the CDR3: TGTGCCACCAGCGCCCGGACTAGCGGGGCCGAGCAGTACTTC.

This clone showed up many times. The rearrangement links TRBV7-6 to TRBJ2-1; 7 bases map to TRBD2. The V and J ends lost 5 bases and 4 bases, in that order; junction bases with no gene match: 14. Per germline, CDR1 SGHVS and CDR2 FNYEAQ. The CDR3 is 17 residues long. CDR3 sequence reads: CASSPRPPSGDYNEQFF. In DNA form, the CDR3 reads TGTGCCAGCAGCCCCAGGCCCCCTAGCGGAGATTACAATGAGCAGTTCTTC.

The V and J genes are TRBV5-4 and TRBJ2-1; 9 bases map to TRBD2. Trimming removed 2 bases from V and 3 bases from J; junction bases left unmatched: 9. CDR3 length: 17 amino acids. The germline gives CDR1 SGHNT, CDR2 YYREEE (reference sequence). The CDR3 spells CASSFGFASGNYNEQFF. The CDR3 DNA follows: TGTGCCAGCAGCTTTGGGTTTGCTAGCGGGAACTACAATGAGCAGTTCTTC. Full variable domain (rest looked up from reference TRBV5-4 and TRBJ2-1): ETGVTQSPTHLIKTRGQQVTLRCSSQSGHNTVSWYQQALGQGPQFIFQYYREEENGRGNFPPRFSGLQFPNYSSELNVNALELDDSALYLCASSFGFASGNYNEQFFGPGTRLTVL.

This clone was counted once. The V call is TRBV7-8, the J call TRBJ1-3, with D possibly matching TRBD1 (5 bases). The CDR3 runs to 17 residues. The V gene's germline CDR1 is SGHVS and CDR2 FQNEAQ. V lost 3 bases and J lost 0, with 15 bases in between. CDR3 bases: TGTGCCAGCAGCTTCATCACTGGTGGGGGCTCTGGAAACACCATATATTTT. Translation gives CASSFITGGGSGNTIYF.

This sequence joins TRBV7-2 and TRBJ2-7; unclear D gene. V shed 0 bases and J shed 2 bases, with 11 bases lying between them. CDR1 is SGHTA and CDR2 is FQGNSA in the germline V gene. This CDR3 has 15 amino acids. CDR3 DNA: TGTGCCAGCAGCTTAGCGCACCGGGTCCCCTACGAGCAGTACTTC. The encoded protein is CASSLAHRVPYEQYF.

The chain uses TRBV15 and TRBJ2-3; TRBD2 aligns across 9 bases. J was trimmed by 5 bases and V by 6 bases; bases with no gene match: 6. This CDR3 contains 14 residues. Germline V gives CDR1 LNHNV, CDR2 YYDKDF (reference sequence). CDR3 in DNA: TGTGCCACCAGGCGGACTAGCGCTGGAGATACGCAGTATTTT. Translating it yields CATRRTSAGDTQYF.

The count of this clone is one. V usage is TRBV5-5 and J usage is TRBJ2-5; 7 bases line up with TRBD1. The CDR3 spans 13 residues. J lost 5 bases, V lost 4 bases, and 5 bases had no gene match. Germline CDR1 is SGHKS and CDR2 is YYEKEE (reference sequence). CDR3 residues: CASSVTGMETQYF. The DNA for the CDR3 is TGTGCCAGCAGCGTGACAGGGATGGAGACCCAGTACTTC.

This clone was seen just once. The chain is built from TRBV10-3 and TRBJ2-3; 8 bases are a match to TRBD2. Germline assignment: CDR1 ENHRY and CDR2 SYGVKD. The V gene end was trimmed by 10 bases and the J gene end by 9 bases; junction bases not matched to a gene: 12. This CDR3 region has 13 residues. The CDR3 loop reads CAKEAGASTTQYF. CDR3 sequence (DNA): TGTGCCAAGGAAGCGGGAGCTAGTACCACGCAGTATTTT.

Turning to this clone: Additional DNA sequences in this sample encode the identical CDR3. V gene TRBV14 combines with J gene TRBJ2-2; D gene unclear. V was cut by 0 bases and J by 6 bases, with 5 bases left in between. This CDR3 contains 13 residues. The germline CDR1 and CDR2 sequences are SGHDN and FVKESK. CDR3 sequence (DNA): TGTGCCAGCAGCCAAGATTGGGCCGGGGAGCTGTTTTTT. As protein: CASSQDWAGELFF.